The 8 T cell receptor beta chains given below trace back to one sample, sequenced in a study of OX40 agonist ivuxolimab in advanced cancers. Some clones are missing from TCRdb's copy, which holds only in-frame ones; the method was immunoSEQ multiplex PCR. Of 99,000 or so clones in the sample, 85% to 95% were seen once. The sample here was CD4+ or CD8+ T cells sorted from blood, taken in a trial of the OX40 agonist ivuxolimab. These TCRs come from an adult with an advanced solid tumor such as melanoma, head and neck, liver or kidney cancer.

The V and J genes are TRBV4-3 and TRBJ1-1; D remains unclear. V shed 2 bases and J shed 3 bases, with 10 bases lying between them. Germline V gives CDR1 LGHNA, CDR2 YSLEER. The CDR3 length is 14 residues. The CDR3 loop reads CASSQLAGDTEAFF. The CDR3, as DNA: TGCGCCAGCAGCCAACTGGCGGGAGACACTGAAGCTTTCTTT.

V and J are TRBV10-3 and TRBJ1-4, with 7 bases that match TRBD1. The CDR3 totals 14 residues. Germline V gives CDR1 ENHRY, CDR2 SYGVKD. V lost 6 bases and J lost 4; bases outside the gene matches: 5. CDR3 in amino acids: CAISPGGINEKLFF. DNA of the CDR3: TGTGCCATCAGCCCAGGGGGTATTAATGAAAAACTGTTTTTT.

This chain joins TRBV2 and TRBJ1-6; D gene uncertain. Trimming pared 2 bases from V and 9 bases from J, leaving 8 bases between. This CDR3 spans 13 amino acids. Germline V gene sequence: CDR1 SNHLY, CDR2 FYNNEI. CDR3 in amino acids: CASSETHPSPLHF. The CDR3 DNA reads TGTGCCAGCAGTGAAACCCACCCTTCACCCCTCCACTTT. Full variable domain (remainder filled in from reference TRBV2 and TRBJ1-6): EPEVTQTPSHQVTQMGQEVILRCVPISNHLYFYWYRQILGQKVEFLVSFYNNEISEKSEIFDDQFSVERPDGSNFTLKIRSTKLEDSAMYFCASSETHPSPLHFGNGTRLTVT.

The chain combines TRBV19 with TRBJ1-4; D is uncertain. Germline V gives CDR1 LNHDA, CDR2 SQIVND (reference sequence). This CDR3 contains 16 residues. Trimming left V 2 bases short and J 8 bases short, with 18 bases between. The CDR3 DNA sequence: TGTGCCAGTAGTATATCGCGGATGCCGACGGAGGAAAAACTGTTTTTT. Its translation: CASSISRMPTEEKLFF.

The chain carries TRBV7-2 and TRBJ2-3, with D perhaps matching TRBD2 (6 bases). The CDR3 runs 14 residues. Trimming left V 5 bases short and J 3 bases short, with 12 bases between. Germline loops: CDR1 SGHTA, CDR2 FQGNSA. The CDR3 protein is CASSPLLATDTQYF. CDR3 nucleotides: TGTGCCAGCAGCCCGTTACTAGCAACAGATACGCAGTATTTT. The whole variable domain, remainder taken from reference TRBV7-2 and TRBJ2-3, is GAGVSQSPSNKVTEKGKDVELRCDPISGHTALYWYRQSLGQGLEFLIYFQGNSAPDKSGLPSDRFSAERTGGSVSTLTIQRTQQEDSAVYLCASSPLLATDTQYFGPGTRLTVL.

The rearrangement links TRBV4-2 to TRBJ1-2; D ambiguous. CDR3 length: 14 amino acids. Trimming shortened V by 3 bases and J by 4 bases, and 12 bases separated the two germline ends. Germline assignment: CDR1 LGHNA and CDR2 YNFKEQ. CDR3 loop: CASSQAVQTYGYTF. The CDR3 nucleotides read TGTGCCAGCAGCCAGGCGGTACAGACCTATGGCTACACCTTC.

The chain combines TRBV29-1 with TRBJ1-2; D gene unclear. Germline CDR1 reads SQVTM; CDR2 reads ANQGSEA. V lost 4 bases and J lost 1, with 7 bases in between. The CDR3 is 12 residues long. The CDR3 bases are TGCAGCGTTGGTCAGTATAACTATGGCTACACCTTC. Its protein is CSVGQYNYGYTF. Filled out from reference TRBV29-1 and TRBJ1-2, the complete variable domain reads SAVISQKPSRDICQRGTSLTIQCQVDSQVTMMFWYRQQPGQSLTLIATANQGSEATYESGFVIDKFPISRPNLTFSTLTVSNMSPEDSSIYLCSVGQYNYGYTFGSGTRLTVV.

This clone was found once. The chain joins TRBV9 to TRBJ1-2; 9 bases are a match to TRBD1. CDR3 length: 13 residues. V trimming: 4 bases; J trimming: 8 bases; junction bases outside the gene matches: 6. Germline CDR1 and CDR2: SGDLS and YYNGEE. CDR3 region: CASSRTGGRGYTF. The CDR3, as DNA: TGTGCCAGCAGCCGAACAGGGGGCAGAGGCTACACCTTC.